This T cell receptor beta chain was identified in a study of early T cells in non-severe SARS-CoV-2 infection. For the study at large: Bulk RNA taken from unsorted whole blood was sequenced, leaving chains unpaired.

In the library, individual cDNA molecules carried attached unique molecular identifiers. TCRdb re-derived calls from the 5' RACE reads in MiXCR, one entry per CDR3 protein. The sample lists 65,000 to 75,000 distinct CDR3 sequences, 11% seen once, with 3.5% to 4% in the top ten. Regarding the study as a whole: Reliance on VDJdb matching favored anti-spike CD8 responses; private and CD4 specificities were missed.

To note about this clonotype: Its antigen is not known.

CDR1 and CDR2 (germline): SEHNR, FQNEAQ (reference sequence). Trimming took off 6 bases at V and 4 bases at J, with 11 bases between the two ends. The CDR3 length is 13 residues. V and J are TRBV7-9 and TRBJ2-3; D gene ambiguous. This TCR came from an adult who was a healthcare worker with PCR-confirmed SARS-CoV-2 infection or an uninfected control (not recorded which). The specimen sequenced was whole blood. CDR3 in amino acids: CASSFSPADTQYF. As DNA, the CDR3 is TGTGCCAGCAGTTTTTCGCCGGCAGATACGCAGTATTTT.